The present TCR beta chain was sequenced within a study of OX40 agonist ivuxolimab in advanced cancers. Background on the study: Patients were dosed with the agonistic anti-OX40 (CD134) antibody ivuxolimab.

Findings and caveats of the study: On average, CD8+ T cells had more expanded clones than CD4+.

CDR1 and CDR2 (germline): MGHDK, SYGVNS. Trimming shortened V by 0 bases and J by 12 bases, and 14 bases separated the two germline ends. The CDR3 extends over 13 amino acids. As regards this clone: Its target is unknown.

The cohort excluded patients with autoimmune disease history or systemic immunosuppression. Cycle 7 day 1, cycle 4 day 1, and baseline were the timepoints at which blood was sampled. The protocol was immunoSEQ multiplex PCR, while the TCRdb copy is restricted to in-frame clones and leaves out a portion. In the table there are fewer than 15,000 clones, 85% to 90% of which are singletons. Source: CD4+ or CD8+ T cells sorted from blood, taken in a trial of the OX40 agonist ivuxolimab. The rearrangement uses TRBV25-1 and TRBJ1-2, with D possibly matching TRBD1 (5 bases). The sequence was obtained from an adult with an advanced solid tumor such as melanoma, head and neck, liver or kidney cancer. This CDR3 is CASSEYLGQANTF. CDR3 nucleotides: TGTGCCAGCAGTGAATATCTCGGACAAGCAAACACCTTC.